These T cell receptor beta chains were read from a single sample in a study of shared clonotypes between healthy human individuals. TCRdb keeps only in-frame clones here, not all; method: immunoSEQ multiplex PCR. The data contain roughly 1,100,000 clones, 65% to 75% of them singletons. Sequenced sample: memory CD4+ T cells sorted from blood. These receptors were taken from a young man in good health. The CDR3 runs from the conserved cysteine through the conserved F or W. Fields, in order: CDR3 length, V gene, J gene, clone size, D gene, CDR3 DNA, CDR3 protein. The D gene is left open where the match is weak. A clone size is listed for some rows: how often the clone was seen (once, few, many), or a class if it is expanded.

13	TRBV7-9	TRBJ2-5	-	-	TGTGCCAGCAGCTTAGGGGGGAAAGAGACCCAGTACTTC	CASSLGGKETQYF
19	TRBV7-2	TRBJ1-4	-	-	TGTGCCAGCAGCTTGGTGGGGGGTTTAACAGGGTCCAATATTAGAAAACTGTTTTTT	CASSLVGGLTGSNIRKLFF
13	TRBV6-5	TRBJ2-7	-	TRBD1	TGTGCCAGCAGACCGGGACAGGGCTACGAGCAGTACTTC	CASRPGQGYEQYF
11	TRBV6-6	TRBJ1-5	few	-	TGTGCCAGCGCCGATAGGGGGGATCAGCATTTT	CASADRGDQHF
14	TRBV6-1	TRBJ2-3	-	-	TGTGCCAGCAGTTTAGGGGGGGCCCAGGATACGCAGTATTTT	CASSLGGAQDTQYF
14	TRBV2	TRBJ2-7	-	-	TGTGCCAGCAGTTTCTATTCTATCATGGACGAGCAGTACTTC	CASSFYSIMDEQYF
13	TRBV30	TRBJ1-3	few	-	TGTGCCTGGGCGACAGTTTCTGGAAACACCATATATTTT	CAWATVSGNTIYF
12	TRBV6-5	TRBJ1-2	-	-	TGTGCCAGCAGATACCCGCCCGGGGGCTACACCTTC	CASRYPPGGYTF
18	TRBV5-1	TRBJ2-1	few	TRBD2	TGCGCCAGCAGCTTGAGGGCGGCTAGCGGGAGGATTAGCGCTGAGCAGTTCTTC	CASSLRAASGRISAEQFF
14	TRBV6-5	TRBJ2-5	once	-	TGTGCCAGCAGTTACGACCCCTACCAAGAGACCCAGTACTTC	CASSYDPYQETQYF
13	TRBV11-2	TRBJ1-5	-	-	TGTGCCAGCAGCTTTTCGGAATTCCAGCCCCAGCATTTT	CASSFSEFQPQHF
12	TRBV5-8	TRBJ2-4	-	-	TGTGCCAGCAGCTCTGGACGAGGGGCTCAGTACTTC	CASSSGRGAQYF
11	TRBV10-2	TRBJ2-7	-	-	TGCGCCAGCAGTGGGAACTACGAGCAGTACTTC	CASSGNYEQYF
15	TRBV19	TRBJ1-3	-	TRBD1	TGTGCCAGTAGTACAGGACAGGCCCTGGGAAACACCATATATTTT	CASSTGQALGNTIYF
13	TRBV10-3	TRBJ1-1	once	TRBD1	TGTGCCATCAGCGGACAGGCTAACACTGAAGCTTTCTTT	CAISGQANTEAFF
14	TRBV29-1	TRBJ2-3	-	TRBD1	TGCAGCGCTCACGACAGGGTGATGACAGATACGCAGTATTTT	CSAHDRVMTDTQYF
15	TRBV6-1	TRBJ2-1	few	TRBD2	TGTGCCAGCACCCGCGGGGGGACCTCCTACAATGAGCAGTTCTTC	CASTRGGTSYNEQFF
14	TRBV5-1	TRBJ2-5	-	-	TGCGCCAGCAGCTGGCATTTCGACCAAGAGACCCAGTACTTC	CASSWHFDQETQYF
13	TRBV10-3	TRBJ1-2	-	TRBD1	TGTGCCATCACTGACCGGGACAGCTATGGCTACACCTTC	CAITDRDSYGYTF
14	TRBV7-9	TRBJ2-5	-	TRBD2	TGTGCCAGCAGCTTACTGGGGGGAGGGGAGACCCAGTACTTC	CASSLLGGGETQYF
13	TRBV30	TRBJ1-6	-	TRBD1	TGTGCCTGGAGTGAGACAGGGAATTCACCCCTCCACTTT	CAWSETGNSPLHF
15	TRBV7-2	TRBJ2-5	-	TRBD2	TGTGCCAGCAGCCCCAATAGCGGGATAAAAGAGACCCAGTACTTC	CASSPNSGIKETQYF
16	TRBV21-1	TRBJ2-6	-	-	TGTGCCAGCATCCCCGGGGGGGCTGCTGGGGCCAACGTCCTGACTTTC	CASIPGGAAGANVLTF
14	TRBV7-9	TRBJ2-7	-	-	TGTGCCAGCAGCTTAGCGGGTAGCAGTAACGAGCAGTACTTC	CASSLAGSSNEQYF
15	TRBV11-2	TRBJ2-3	-	TRBD2	TGTGCCAGCAGCTTAGACGGGAGGGCCACAGATACGCAGTATTTT	CASSLDGRATDTQYF
15	TRBV19	TRBJ2-7	-	-	TGTGCCAGTAGTCCCCAGGACGTCGGCTCCTACGAGCAGTACTTC	CASSPQDVGSYEQYF
15	TRBV2	TRBJ2-5	-	TRBD2	TGTGCCAGCAAGGCTAGCGGGGGGGCCGGGGAGACCCAGTACTTC	CASKASGGAGETQYF
14	TRBV7-6	TRBJ2-7	-	TRBD1	TGTGCCAGCAGCTTTGAGGACAGGGGGAACGAGCAGTACTTC	CASSFEDRGNEQYF
12	TRBV10-3	TRBJ1-2	-	-	TGTGCCATCAGTGAGTCCAACTATGGCTACACCTTC	CAISESNYGYTF
14	TRBV6-5	TRBJ2-7	-	-	TGTGCCAGCAGTTACTCCCGCCGTGAGGGCGAGCAGTACTTC	CASSYSRREGEQYF
13	TRBV30	TRBJ1-1	-	-	TGTGCCTGGAGTGGGCTTGCGAACACTGAAGCTTTCTTT	CAWSGLANTEAFF
16	TRBV5-1	TRBJ1-3	once	TRBD1	TGCGCCAGCAGCCAGGGACGGACAGGCTCTGGAAACACCATATATTTT	CASSQGRTGSGNTIYF
15	TRBV2	TRBJ1-5	-	TRBD1	TGTGCCAGCAGTGTCAAGGGACAGTCAAGCGGGCCCCAGCATTTT	CASSVKGQSSGPQHF
16	TRBV5-1	TRBJ1-5	-	-	TGCGCCAGCAGCTTGAGCCGCTCGGCGGTCAATCAGCCCCAGCATTTT	CASSLSRSAVNQPQHF
15	TRBV27	TRBJ2-7	-	-	TGTGCCAGCAGTTTGTCGTCCAGGGTCCCCTACGAGCAGTACTTC	CASSLSSRVPYEQYF
16	TRBV5-1	TRBJ1-4	few	TRBD1	TGCGCCAGCAGCCCAGAAGGCAGGGGGATGACTAAAAAACTGTTTTTT	CASSPEGRGMTKKLFF
14	TRBV28	TRBJ1-5	-	TRBD1	TGTGCCAGCACCTCCACAGGGGTAAGTCAGCCCCAGCATTTT	CASTSTGVSQPQHF
14	TRBV5-1	TRBJ1-2	-	-	TGCGCCAGCAGGGAGGCAGGGACTAACTATGGCTACACCTTC	CASREAGTNYGYTF
14	TRBV30	TRBJ2-2	-	-	TGTGCCTGGAGAGGCGGGCCGAACACCGGGGAGCTGTTTTTT	CAWRGGPNTGELFF
11	TRBV20-1	TRBJ2-7	-	-	TGCAGTGCTTCACAGGGAAACGAGCAGTACTTC	CSASQGNEQYF
15	TRBV11-2	TRBJ2-5	-	-	TGTGCCAGCAGCTTAGATACGGGGGCTTTGGAGACCCAGTACTTC	CASSLDTGALETQYF
15	TRBV18	TRBJ1-2	-	-	TGTGCCAGCTCACCAGTCTTCCAGGGAGACTATGGCTACACCTTC	CASSPVFQGDYGYTF
13	TRBV5-1	TRBJ1-1	-	-	TGCGCCAGCAGCTTGGGCGGGGACGCGGTGGCTTTCTTT	CASSLGGDAVAFF
13	TRBV29-1	TRBJ2-1	once	-	TGCAGCGTTGAACGGGAACCCTACAATGAGCAGTTCTTC	CSVEREPYNEQFF
13	TRBV5-1	TRBJ2-5	-	-	TGCGCCAGCAGTCGGATGTACCAAGAGACCCAGTACTTC	CASSRMYQETQYF
13	TRBV5-6	TRBJ1-2	medium-sized	-	TGTGCCAGCAGTCTCCCAGCTAACTATGGCTACACCTTC	CASSLPANYGYTF
14	TRBV7-3	TRBJ2-3	once	-	TGTGCCAGCAGTTTGTGGGACAGCACAGATACGCAGTATTTT	CASSLWDSTDTQYF
15	TRBV19	TRBJ1-1	few	TRBD1	TGTGCCAGTAGTTTACTCCGGGACAGGGGGCTTGAAGCTTTCTTT	CASSLLRDRGLEAFF
16	TRBV14	TRBJ1-2	-	-	TGTGCCAGCAGCCAAGTTCAAGGGCCGTATAACTATGGCTACACCTTC	CASSQVQGPYNYGYTF
14	TRBV5-5	TRBJ1-1	-	-	TGTGCCAGCAGCTTGGTAGGGGTTGGCACTGAAGCTTTCTTT	CASSLVGVGTEAFF
18	TRBV12-5	TRBJ2-5	once	TRBD2	TGTGCTAGTGGTTTGGGGCTGACGACTAGCGACCCACAAGAGACCCAGTACTTC	CASGLGLTTSDPQETQYF